Below, one TCR beta chain is given with its context. Its recognized antigen is unknown. No much larger clone is present one base from it, and per-base qualities are unavailable. The data belong to a study of T cells in Graves' hyperthyroidism and ophthalmopathy (dated by TCRdb to between 2019 and 2020). At the level of the whole study: Peripheral blood was sampled at the time of initial diagnosis, prior to any treatment. A discovery cohort of approximately 100 patients, roughly 40 with Graves' ophthalmopathy and under 60 with stable Graves' hyperthyroidism, was used to find distinguishing TCR V-J signatures. Prospective prediction of ophthalmopathy was tested in an independent validation cohort of about 19 hyperthyroidism patients and 17 patients who later progressed to ophthalmopathy. For training and testing, the roughly 97 patients in the discovery cohort were randomly divided in a 7:3 ratio. In about 6 Graves' hyperthyroidism patients, the study also compared T-cell repertoires from thyroid tissue with T-cell repertoires from blood. Following sampling, methimazole starting at 30 mg daily was given to hyperthyroidism patients, and high-dose intravenous methylprednisolone was given to ophthalmopathy patients. According to the paper, TCR Vbeta CDR3 sequencing was carried out on 135 peripheral blood samples, which came from 40 to 45 ophthalmopathy, around 74 hyperthyroidism and about 17 progressor patients.

The TCR beta CDR3 regions were amplified from RNA transcripts. A first-round RT-PCR of the TCR CDR3 used the HTBI primer set with the Qiagen OneStep RT-PCR kit. The libraries were constructed in a second round of multiplex PCR and then size-selected and purified. Sequencing of the libraries was done on an Illumina HiSeq2000 using paired-end 100 bp reads. The published analysis was carried out like this. SOAPnuke was used to process the raw data, with reads discarded if the reads contained adapters or uncalled bases, had a mean Phred below 15, or lacked an exact constant-primer or identifier match. COPE v1.2.5 was used to merge the high-quality paired reads, and each unique nucleotide sequence was defined as a clonotype. Clonotypes were aligned to IMGT TRBV, TRBD and TRBJ reference segments using MiTCR v1.1. Only V-J combinations with frequency above 0.0001, covering about 99% of repertoires, were analysed. The TCS score was defined as the ratio of F50 (clonal expansion) to E x V (chaos), calculated using BLOSUM62-based TCRdist between CDR3 peptides within each V-J. Welch's t-statistics and random forest reduced 450 to 600 V-J features to 10 to 15, which were used in a naive Bayes classifier (R e1071). The public reads were quality trimmed at Q25 with fastp and then assembled into clones with MiXCR by TCRdb, keeping productive beta chains. One record per CDR3 amino acid sequence lists the most common genes and DNA. The V and J calls follow TCRdb's processing rather than the paper's. This sample has about 640,000 distinct CDR3 sequences in its table, and roughly 20% of those were observed once. The ten largest clones take up roughly a third of the sample.

Ends trimmed: V by 1 base, J by 7 bases; bases unmatched to a gene: 7. Per the germline V gene, SGHTA is the CDR1 and FQGNSA is the CDR2. The CDR3 measures 18 amino acids from cysteine to phenylalanine. Of the read, only the CDR3 DNA is kept; its 54 bases are in frame from base 1. What the work shows at the level of the full study, not this receptor alone: A 13 V-J signature model separated ophthalmopathy from stable hyperthyroidism, with around 90% sensitivity and roughly 82% specificity in cross-validation and 80%/75% in testing. Blood samples also contained most of the expanded thyroid clonotypes (frequency above 0.001), which suggests that blood repertoires may reflect thyroid immune responses. No statistical method was used to fix the sample size in advance, and group allocation was not hidden from the investigators. During validation, the model predicted progression to ophthalmopathy a median of around six months ahead of onset, with around 70% sensitivity and 72% to 80% specificity.

Moderately to severely active disease, a Clinical Activity Score of at least 3, a NOSPECS grade of at least 4, and a duration under 3 months were present in ophthalmopathy patients. Exclusion was applied to patients with uncontrolled infections, other autoimmune diseases, pregnancy or lactation. Diagnoses were based on clinical symptoms, serum thyroxine and TRAb, thyroid ultrasound and orbital computed tomography. PBMCs were isolated from 8 to 10 ml of fresh peripheral blood by Ficoll-Paque density gradient centrifugation. Trizol reagent was used to extract total RNA, and RNA quality was then checked on an Agilent 2100 Bioanalyzer.

This receptor was obtained from a man younger than 45 with Graves' ophthalmopathy. The sequence links TRBV7-2 to TRBJ2-2; TRBD2 fits 15 bases in the junction. Source material: blood. The CDR3 reads CASSLDGGLAGGSGELFF. The sequenced DNA: TGTGCCAGCAGCTTAGATGGTGGACTAGCGGGAGGGAGCGGGGAGCTGTTTTTT. The full variable domain, completed from the reference TRBV7-2 and TRBJ2-2 proteins outside the CDR3, reads GAGVSQSPSNKVTEKGKDVELRCDPISGHTALYWYRQSLGQGLEFLIYFQGNSAPDKSGLPSDRFSAERTGGSVSTLTIQRTQQEDSAVYLCASSLDGGLAGGSGELFFGEGSRLTVL.